One and the same sample provided the 21 T cell receptor beta chains below, sequenced in a study of T-cell memory formation after mild COVID-19. TCRdb re-analysed the 5' RACE reads in MiXCR, keeping a single row per CDR3 protein. This table holds 280,000 or so distinct CDR3 sequences, less than 9.5% found once. Sequencing was performed on PBMCs or a T cell subset sorted from them (not recorded which). Receptors originate from a man aged 18 to 29 who had mild COVID-19 (a few samples of this study predate the infection). Cell type and time point are not known.

The gene calls are TRBV12-3 or TRBV12-4 and TRBJ2-5; no clear D gene. V was cut by 6 bases and J by 0 bases, with 14 bases left in between. This CDR3 region has 15 residues. CDR3 region: CASSLERLNQETQYF. CDR3 nucleotides: TGTGCCAGCAGCCTCGAACGACTTAACCAAGAGACCCAGTACTTC.

The chain has TRBV5-1 and TRBJ2-7, with 12 positions matching TRBD1. V shed 1 base, J shed 6 bases, and the junction held 8 bases outside the gene matches. The length of the CDR3 is 16 residues. The germline V gene encodes CDR1 SGHRS and CDR2 YFSETQ. CDR3 region: CASSLFPGQGAREQYF. The DNA for the CDR3 is TGCGCCAGCAGCTTGTTCCCGGGACAGGGGGCGCGCGAGCAGTACTTC.

The J gene is TRBJ2-3, the V gene TRBV2; D gene ambiguous. The CDR3 sequence is 14 residues long. Germline assignment: CDR1 SNHLY and CDR2 FYNNEI. The V end lost 3 bases, the J end lost 0 bases, and 7 bases lay between the germline ends. The CDR3 DNA sequence: TGTGCCAGCAGTGATTCGTGGAGCACAGATACGCAGTATTTT. Protein sequence: CASSDSWSTDTQYF.

This clonotype came up many times. This chain joins TRBV7-2 and TRBJ2-2; D not resolved. The ends were cut back, 4 bases at V and 6 bases at J, with 12 bases in the middle. The CDR3 extends over 14 amino acids. CDR1 SGHTA and CDR2 FQGNSA come from the germline V gene. CDR3 protein: CASSSSQFAGELFF. The CDR3 DNA follows: TGTGCCAGCAGCTCGAGTCAGTTCGCCGGGGAGCTGTTTTTT.

The rearrangement uses TRBV3-1 and TRBJ1-1, with D hard to call. Trimming took off 5 bases at V and 5 bases at J, with 9 bases between the two ends. This CDR3 comprises 12 residues. Germline CDR1 is LGHDT and CDR2 is YNNKEL (reference sequence). CDR3 coding DNA: TGTGCCAGCAGCACGGCGGGAACTGAAGCTTTCTTT. This encodes CASSTAGTEAFF.

J is TRBJ1-2 and V is TRBV27; the D is unclear. CDR1 is MNHEY and CDR2 is SMNVEV in the germline V gene (reference sequence). The CDR3 runs to 15 residues. Trimming removed 3 bases from V and 0 bases from J, with 11 bases in between. In DNA form, the CDR3 reads TGTGCCAGCAGTTTCTCGGCCAGAGCTAACTATGGCTACACCTTC. It is translated as CASSFSARANYGYTF.

The chain recombines TRBV20-1 with TRBJ2-5; TRBD1 matches at 8 bases. The V segment lost 6 bases and the J segment 5 bases; nucleotides outside the gene matches: 14. Germline CDR1 is DFQATT and CDR2 is SNEGSKA (reference sequence). The CDR3 sequence is 15 residues long. CDR3: CSATPGTGVGETQYF. The DNA of the CDR3 is TGCAGTGCCACACCCGGGACAGGCGTTGGGGAGACCCAGTACTTC.

This clonotype occurred a few times. The chain uses TRBV5-6 and TRBJ1-4; D uncertain. The CDR3 has 14 amino acids. The germline V gene has CDR1 SGHDT and CDR2 YYEEEE. With 2 bases removed from V and 8 bases from J, the gap between germline ends came to 13 bases. CDR3 nucleotides: TGTGCCAGCAGCTTCCGACCTCTTGTAGAAAAACTGTTTTTT. Its protein product is CASSFRPLVEKLFF.

This clonotype showed up just a few times. This chain joins TRBV20-1 and TRBJ2-3; D gene ambiguous. V was clipped by 2 bases and J by 7 bases, with 4 bases between them. The CDR3 consists of 10 residues. Germline CDR1 is DFQATT and CDR2 is SNEGSKA (reference sequence). The CDR3 nucleotides are TGCAGTGCTAGATTGAATACGCAGTATTTT. The encoded protein is CSARLNTQYF.

This clonotype was recorded a few times. The V and J genes are TRBV28 and TRBJ2-3; D unclear. Germline loops: CDR1 MDHEN, CDR2 SYDVKM. CDR3 length: 14 residues. V lost 8 bases, J lost 11 bases, and 23 bases lay in between. The CDR3 loop is CASGLHGKYPRQYF. The CDR3 DNA sequence: TGTGCCAGCGGGCTGCATGGAAAATACCCTAGGCAGTATTTT.

This clonotype showed up many times. A junction boundary mismatches the germline segment, possibly from a read error. The gene calls are TRBV2 and TRBJ2-5; no clear D gene. There are 10 residues in the CDR3. In germline, CDR1 is SNHLY, CDR2 FYNNEI. As DNA, the CDR3 is TGTGCCAGCAGAGAAGAGACCCAGTACTTC. It encodes CASREETQYF.

This clonotype turned up a few times. The CDR3 spells CSARTYSNQPQHF. In nucleotides, the CDR3 is TGCAGTGCTCGAACCTATAGCAATCAGCCCCAGCATTTT. The V call is TRBV20-1, the J call TRBJ1-5; no clear D gene. In germline, CDR1 is DFQATT, CDR2 SNEGSKA (reference sequence). Trimming removed 5 bases at V and 0 bases at J, with 8 bases between. This CDR3 has 13 residues.

This chain connects TRBV6-6 to TRBJ2-3, with 7 bases matching TRBD1. The V and J ends lost 6 bases and 3 bases, in that order; junction bases with no gene match: 9. This CDR3 is built from 15 residues. Germline lookup yields CDR1 MNHNY and CDR2 SVGAGI (reference sequence). CDR3 in amino acids: CASRTGTVSTDTQYF. In DNA form, the CDR3 reads TGTGCCAGCAGGACCGGGACAGTCAGTACAGATACGCAGTATTTT.

This clonotype came up many times. J is TRBJ1-3 and V is TRBV12-3 or TRBV12-4; D is uncertain. Trimming cost V 8 bases and J 3 bases, with 11 bases left between them. The length of the CDR3 is 13 residues. For the CDR3, the DNA is TGTGCCAGCGGTCCTAACGGTGGAAACACCATATATTTT. This gives the protein CASGPNGGNTIYF.

This clonotype was seen a handful of times. The chain recombines TRBV7-9 with TRBJ2-2; TRBD1 matches at 8 bases. Germline V CDR1 and CDR2: SEHNR, FQNEAQ (reference sequence). V dropped 1 base and J dropped 7; count of bases not matched to a gene: 2. The CDR3 runs 14 residues. Written as DNA, the CDR3 is TGTGCCAGCAGCTTAGGACAGGGGATCGGGGAGCTGTTTTTT. Protein sequence: CASSLGQGIGELFF.

This clonotype was seen only a few times. The chain is built from TRBV6-1 and TRBJ1-2; TRBD1 aligns across 8 bases. Unmatched junction bases numbered 2, after V lost 4 bases and J lost 4 bases. There are 13 residues in the CDR3. Germline lookup yields CDR1 MNHNS and CDR2 SASEGT. In DNA form, the CDR3 reads TGTGCCAGCAGTGCTACAGGGGGCTATGGCTACACCTTC. As protein: CASSATGGYGYTF.

This clonotype was detected a few times. The V gene is TRBV18, the J gene TRBJ1-2; 9 nucleotides agree with TRBD1. Germline V lookup: CDR1 KGHSH, CDR2 LQKENI. The trim removed 2 bases at V and 7 bases at J, leaving 11 bases unmatched. The CDR3 is 16 amino acids. DNA of the CDR3: TGTGCCAGCTCACCAGCGGGACAGGGCGGTACCGGTGGCTACACCTTC. Amino acid sequence: CASSPAGQGGTGGYTF.

This clonotype was seen many times. This sequence joins TRBV20-1 and TRBJ2-1; D is unclear. Germline values: CDR1 DFQATT, CDR2 SNEGSKA (reference sequence). The germline V and J ends were trimmed by 1 base and 9 bases, with 13 bases remaining between them. The CDR3 sequence is 13 residues long. CDR3 sequence reads: CSARARAGGEQFF. The CDR3 DNA reads TGCAGTGCTAGAGCCCGCGCTGGCGGTGAGCAGTTCTTC.

This chain uses TRBV27 with TRBJ2-3; D not resolved. CDR1 and CDR2 (germline): MNHEY, SMNVEV (reference sequence). V was cut by 5 bases and J by 2 bases, with 20 bases left in between. The CDR3 runs to 17 residues. The CDR3 loop is CASSPHVGSSPTDTQYF. CDR3 DNA sequence: TGTGCCAGCAGTCCACATGTGGGGTCCAGCCCCACAGATACGCAGTATTTT.

V gene TRBV5-4 combines with J gene TRBJ2-7, with 8 nucleotides matching TRBD1. J gave up 5 bases and V 4 bases, and 2 bases lay outside the gene matches. Germline CDR1 is SGHNT and CDR2 is YYREEE (reference sequence). This CDR3 region has 12 residues. CDR3 coding DNA: TGTGCCAGCAGCCCGACAGGGGACGAGCAGTACTTC. Protein: CASSPTGDEQYF.

This clonotype was recorded many times. J is TRBJ1-1 and V is TRBV5-1, with TRBD1 identical over 8 bases. With 1 base clipped from V and 2 bases from J, the junction kept 4 bases outside the gene matches. Germline V gene data show CDR1 as SGHRS and CDR2 as YFSETQ. The CDR3 loop spans 15 amino acids. The CDR3 here is CASSLRQGRNTEAFF. CDR3 DNA: TGCGCCAGCAGCTTGAGACAGGGGCGAAACACTGAAGCTTTCTTT.